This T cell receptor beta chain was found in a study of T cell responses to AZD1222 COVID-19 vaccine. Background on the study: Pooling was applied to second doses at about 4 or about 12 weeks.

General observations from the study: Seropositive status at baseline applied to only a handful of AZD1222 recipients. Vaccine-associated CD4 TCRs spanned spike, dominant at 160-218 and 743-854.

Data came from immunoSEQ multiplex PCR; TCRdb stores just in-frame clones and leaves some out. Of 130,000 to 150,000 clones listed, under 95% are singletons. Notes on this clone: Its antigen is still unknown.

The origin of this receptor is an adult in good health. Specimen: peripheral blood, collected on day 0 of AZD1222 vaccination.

The CDR3 loop is CASSLIKEKLFF. CDR3 in DNA: TGTGCCAGCAGCCTAATAAAAGAAAAACTGTTTTTT. V usage is TRBV12-3 or TRBV12-4 and J usage is TRBJ1-4; no clear D gene. The CDR3 consists of 12 residues. V shed 6 bases and J shed 8 bases, with 10 bases lying between them.